The present TCR beta chain was sequenced within a study of blood T cell repertoires in COVID-19. In the source study's methods: From reference gene primer amplification, estimates of nucleated cell counts were derived. Measured with immunoSEQ multiplex PCR; TCRdb has only the in-frame clones, and not every one. V, J and clone size are those of that table, while D and trimming were read from the DNA. There are 200,000 to 250,000 clones in the sample; around 82% occur only once, and about 4.5% lies in the top ten. Self-reported history from a screening survey and questionnaire set each donor's cohort. This clone occurred once. Germline V gene data show CDR1 as SEHNR and CDR2 as FQNEAQ (reference sequence). The CDR3 length is 11 residues. The V gene end was trimmed by 9 bases and the J gene end by 7 bases; junction bases not matched to a gene: 2.

The V gene is TRBV7-9, the J gene TRBJ1-4; 7 nucleotides match TRBD1. The sequence was obtained from a young man with acute COVID-19. The sequenced sample was PBMCs or T cells enriched from blood (not recorded which). CDR3 coding DNA: TGTGCCAGTGGACAGGCTGAAAAACTGTTTTTT. Encoded protein: CASGQAEKLFF.